This record concerns one TCR beta chain sequence. A clone one base away is much larger, so this may be a read error. Time point: persistent/refractory GD, antithyroid drugs over 5 years with positive TRAb. PBMC RNA was the source of the TCR library. This entry is derived from a study of regulatory T cells in long-lasting Graves disease. The CDR3 consists of 14 residues. Germline CDR1 is MNHNS and CDR2 is SASEGT. Building of the TCR beta libraries involved iRepertoire HTBI primers and Arm-PCR of CDR3 regions. TCRdb redid the calling of the multiplex PCR reads with MiXCR, one entry per CDR3 protein. Of approximately 470,000 distinct CDR3 sequences detected, roughly 20% appear once; the ten largest clones hold about 7.8%.

This TCR was sampled from a female donor with Graves disease. This material consisted of peripheral blood mononuclear cells (PBMCs), taken when the disease was refractory, from a patient treated with antithyroid drugs. This sequence joins TRBV6-1 and TRBJ2-5; D is possibly TRBD2 (6 bases). CDR3 in amino acids: CACSNRDWEETQYF. For the CDR3, the DNA is TGTGCCTGCAGTAACCGGGACTGGGAAGAGACCCAGTACTTC.